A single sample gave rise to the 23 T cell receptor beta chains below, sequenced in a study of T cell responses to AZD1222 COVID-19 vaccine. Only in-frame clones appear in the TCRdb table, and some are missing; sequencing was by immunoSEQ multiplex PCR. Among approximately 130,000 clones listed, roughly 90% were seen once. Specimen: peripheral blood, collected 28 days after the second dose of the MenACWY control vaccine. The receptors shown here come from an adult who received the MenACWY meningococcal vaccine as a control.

The CDR3 DNA reads TGTGCCAGTAGTGGGCCCGGGACTGTTAACTACGAGCAGTACTTC. Protein: CASSGPGTVNYEQYF. V is TRBV19 and J is TRBJ2-7, with TRBD2 as a possible D gene (6 bases). V lost 5 bases and J 3 bases, leaving 17 bases between the germline ends. Per germline, CDR1 LNHDA and CDR2 SQIVND (reference sequence). This CDR3 region has 15 residues. Supplemented by reference TRBV19 and TRBJ2-7, the full variable domain reads DGGITQSPKYLFRKEGQNVTLSCEQNLNHDAMYWYRQDPGQGLRLIYYSQIVNDFQKGDIAEGYSVSREKKESFPLTVTSAQKNPTAFYLCASSGPGTVNYEQYFGPGTRLTVT.

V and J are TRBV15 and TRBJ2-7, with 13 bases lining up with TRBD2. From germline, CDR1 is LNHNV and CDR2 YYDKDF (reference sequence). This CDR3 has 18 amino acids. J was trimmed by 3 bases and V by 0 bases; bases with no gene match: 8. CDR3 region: CATSRDFRGTSGIYEQYF. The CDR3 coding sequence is TGTGCCACCAGCAGAGACTTCCGAGGGACTAGCGGGATCTACGAGCAGTACTTC.

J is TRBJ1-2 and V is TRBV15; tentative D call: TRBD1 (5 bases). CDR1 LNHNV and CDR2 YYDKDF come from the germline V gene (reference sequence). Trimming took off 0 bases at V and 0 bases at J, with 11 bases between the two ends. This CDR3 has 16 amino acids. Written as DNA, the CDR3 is TGTGCCACCAGCAGAGATCGAGGGACTACTAACTATGGCTACACCTTC. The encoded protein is CATSRDRGTTNYGYTF.

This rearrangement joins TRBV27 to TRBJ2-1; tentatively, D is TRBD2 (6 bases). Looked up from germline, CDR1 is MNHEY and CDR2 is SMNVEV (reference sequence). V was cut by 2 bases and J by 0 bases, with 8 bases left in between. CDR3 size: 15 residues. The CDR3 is CASSLAGPSYNEQFF. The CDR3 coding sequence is TGTGCCAGCAGTTTAGCGGGACCCTCCTACAATGAGCAGTTCTTC.

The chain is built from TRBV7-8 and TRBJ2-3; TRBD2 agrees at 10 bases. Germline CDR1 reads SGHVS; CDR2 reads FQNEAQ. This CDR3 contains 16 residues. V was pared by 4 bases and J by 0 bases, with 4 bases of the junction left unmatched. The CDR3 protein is CASSSLAGGSTDTQYF. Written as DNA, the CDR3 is TGTGCCAGCAGCTCATTAGCGGGGGGTAGCACAGATACGCAGTATTTT.

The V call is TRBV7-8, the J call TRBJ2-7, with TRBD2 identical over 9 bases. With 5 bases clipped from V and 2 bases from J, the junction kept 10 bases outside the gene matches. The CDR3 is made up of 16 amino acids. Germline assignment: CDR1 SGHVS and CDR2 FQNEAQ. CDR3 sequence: CASSLVRGGRAYEQYF. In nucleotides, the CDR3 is TGTGCCAGCAGCCTCGTCCGCGGCGGGAGGGCCTACGAGCAGTACTTC. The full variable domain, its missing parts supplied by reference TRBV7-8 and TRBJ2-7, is GAGVSQSPRYKVAKRGQDVALRCDPISGHVSLFWYQQALGQGPEFLTYFQNEAQLDKSGLPSDRFFAERPEGSVSTLKIQRTQQEDSAVYLCASSLVRGGRAYEQYFGPGTRLTVT.

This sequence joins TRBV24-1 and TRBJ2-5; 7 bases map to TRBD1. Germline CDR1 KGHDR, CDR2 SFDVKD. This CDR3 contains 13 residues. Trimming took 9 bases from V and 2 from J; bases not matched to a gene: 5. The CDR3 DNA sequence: TGTGCCACCGGCACAGGGGATCAAGAGACCCAGTACTTC. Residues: CATGTGDQETQYF.

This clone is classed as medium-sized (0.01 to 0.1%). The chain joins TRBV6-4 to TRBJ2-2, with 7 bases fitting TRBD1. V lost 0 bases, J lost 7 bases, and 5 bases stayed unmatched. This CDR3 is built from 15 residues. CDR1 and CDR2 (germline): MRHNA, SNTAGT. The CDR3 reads CASSDSQQGSGELFF. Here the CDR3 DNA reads TGTGCCAGCAGTGACTCGCAACAGGGGAGCGGGGAGCTGTTTTTT.

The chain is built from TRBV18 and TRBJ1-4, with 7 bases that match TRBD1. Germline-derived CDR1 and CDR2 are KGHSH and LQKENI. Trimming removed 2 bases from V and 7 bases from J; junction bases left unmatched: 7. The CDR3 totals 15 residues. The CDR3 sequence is CASSPNGGGGEKLFF. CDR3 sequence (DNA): TGTGCCAGCTCACCAAATGGAGGGGGCGGTGAAAAACTGTTTTTT. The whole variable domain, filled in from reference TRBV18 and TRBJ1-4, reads NAGVMQNPRHLVRRRGQEARLRCSPMKGHSHVYWYRQLPEEGLKFMVYLQKENIIDESGMPKERFSAEFPKEGPSILRIQQVVRGDSAAYFCASSPNGGGGEKLFFGSGTQLSVL.

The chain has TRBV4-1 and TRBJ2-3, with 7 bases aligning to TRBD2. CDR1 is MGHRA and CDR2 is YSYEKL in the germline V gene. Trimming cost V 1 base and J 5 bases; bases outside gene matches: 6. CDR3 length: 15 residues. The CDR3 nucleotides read TGCGCCAGCAGCCAAGGGGCACAGCGGGAAGATACGCAGTATTTT. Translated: CASSQGAQREDTQYF.

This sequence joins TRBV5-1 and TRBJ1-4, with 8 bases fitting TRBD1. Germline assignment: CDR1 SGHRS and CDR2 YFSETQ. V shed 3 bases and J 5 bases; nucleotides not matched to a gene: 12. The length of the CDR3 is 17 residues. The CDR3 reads CASSSRWTGRTNEKLFF. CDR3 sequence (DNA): TGCGCCAGCAGCTCACGCTGGACAGGGCGGACAAATGAAAAACTGTTTTTT. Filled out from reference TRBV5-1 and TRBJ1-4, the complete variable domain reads KAGVTQTPRYLIKTRGQQVTLSCSPISGHRSVSWYQQTPGQGLQFLFEYFSETQRNKGNFPGRFSGRQFSNSRSEMNVSTLELGDSALYLCASSSRWTGRTNEKLFFGSGTQLSVL.

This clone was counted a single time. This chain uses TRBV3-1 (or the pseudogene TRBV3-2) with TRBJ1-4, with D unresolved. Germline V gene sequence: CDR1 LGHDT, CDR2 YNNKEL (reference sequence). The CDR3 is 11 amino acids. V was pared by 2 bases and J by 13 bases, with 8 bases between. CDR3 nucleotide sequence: TGTGCCAGCAGCCAATACTCGGGACTGTTTTTT. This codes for CASSQYSGLFF.

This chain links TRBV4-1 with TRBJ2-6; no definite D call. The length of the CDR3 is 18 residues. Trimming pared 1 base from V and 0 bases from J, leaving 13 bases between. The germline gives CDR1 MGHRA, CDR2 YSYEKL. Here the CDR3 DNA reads TGCGCCAGCAGCCAAGGGTTCGCAAAAGGCTCTGGGGCCAACGTCCTGACTTTC. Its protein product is CASSQGFAKGSGANVLTF.

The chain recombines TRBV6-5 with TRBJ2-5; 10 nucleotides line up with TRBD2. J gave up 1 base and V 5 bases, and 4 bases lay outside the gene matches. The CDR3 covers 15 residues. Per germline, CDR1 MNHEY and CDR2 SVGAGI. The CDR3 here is CASSSGGGLQETQYF. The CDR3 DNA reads TGTGCCAGCAGTAGCGGGGGGGGTCTCCAAGAGACCCAGTACTTC.

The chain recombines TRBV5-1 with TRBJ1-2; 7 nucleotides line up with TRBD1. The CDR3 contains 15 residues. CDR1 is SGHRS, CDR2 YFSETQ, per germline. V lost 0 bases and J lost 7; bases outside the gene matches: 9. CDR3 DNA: TGCGCCAGCAGCTTGGCCCGGACAGGCGGAGGTGGCTACACCTTC. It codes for CASSLARTGGGGYTF.

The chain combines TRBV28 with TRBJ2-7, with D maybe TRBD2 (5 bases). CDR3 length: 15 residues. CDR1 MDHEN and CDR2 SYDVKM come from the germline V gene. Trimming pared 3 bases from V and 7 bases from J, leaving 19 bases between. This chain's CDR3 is CASSFSRGIVGEQYF. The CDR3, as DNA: TGTGCCAGCAGTTTCTCCCGGGGTATAGTAGGGGAGCAGTACTTC.

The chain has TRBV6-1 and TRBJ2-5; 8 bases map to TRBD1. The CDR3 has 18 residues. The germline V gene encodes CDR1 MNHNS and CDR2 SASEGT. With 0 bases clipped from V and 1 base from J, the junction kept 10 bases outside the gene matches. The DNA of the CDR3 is TGTGCCAGCAGTGAAGCGCTTCAGACAGGGGCCATCCAAGAGACCCAGTACTTC. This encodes CASSEALQTGAIQETQYF.

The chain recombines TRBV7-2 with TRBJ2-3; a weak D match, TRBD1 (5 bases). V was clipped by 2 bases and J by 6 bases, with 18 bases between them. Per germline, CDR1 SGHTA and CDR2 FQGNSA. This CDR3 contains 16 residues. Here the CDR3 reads CASSLSGSSAGDTQYF. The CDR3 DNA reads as TGTGCCAGCAGCTTATCAGGGTCAAGCGCCGGGGATACGCAGTATTTT.

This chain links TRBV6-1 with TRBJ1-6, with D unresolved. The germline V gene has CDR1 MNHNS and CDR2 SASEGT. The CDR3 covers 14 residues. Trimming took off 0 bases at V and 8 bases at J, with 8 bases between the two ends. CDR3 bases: TGTGCCAGCAGTGAAGCCCTTGGTTATTCACCCCTCCACTTT. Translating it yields CASSEALGYSPLHF.

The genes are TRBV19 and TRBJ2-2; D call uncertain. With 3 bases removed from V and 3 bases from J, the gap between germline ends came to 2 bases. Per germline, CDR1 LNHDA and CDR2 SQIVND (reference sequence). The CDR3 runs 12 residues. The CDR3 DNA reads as TGTGCCAGTAGTATGGACACCGGGGAGCTGTTTTTT. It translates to CASSMDTGELFF.

The CDR3 loop is CASRGLDTQYF. The CDR3 nucleotides read TGTGCCAGCAGGGGACTCGATACGCAGTATTTT. V and J are TRBV12-3 or TRBV12-4 and TRBJ2-3; TRBD2 is a possible D gene (6 bases). The length of the CDR3 is 11 residues. The V and J ends lost 6 bases and 6 bases respectively, with 7 bases between them.

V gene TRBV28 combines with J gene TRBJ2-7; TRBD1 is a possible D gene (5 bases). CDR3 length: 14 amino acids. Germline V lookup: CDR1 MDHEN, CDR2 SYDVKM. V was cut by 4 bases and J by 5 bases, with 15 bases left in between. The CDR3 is CASSSQDSGHEQYV. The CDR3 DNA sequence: TGTGCCAGCAGTTCTCAAGACAGTGGCCACGAGCAGTACGTC.

The CDR3 loop reads CASSSRGDLAGNSPLHF. DNA for the CDR3: TGTGCCAGCAGCTCTAGGGGAGACCTAGCTGGTAATTCACCCCTCCACTTT. This chain connects TRBV11-2 to TRBJ1-6; the D gene is possibly TRBD1 (5 bases). V lost 4 bases and J 6 bases, leaving 19 bases between the germline ends. Germline V CDR1 and CDR2: SGHAT, FQNNGV. This CDR3 spans 17 amino acids.